This T cell receptor (beta chain) was captured in a study of regulatory T cells in long-lasting Graves disease. Overall study results and limits: Thyroid tissue was not studied; only peripheral blood was. Segments TRBV28, TRBJ1-2 and TRBJ2-5 showed preferential usage in persistent disease. Persistent Graves' patients showed reduced TCR diversity versus newly diagnosed patients.

In building TCR beta libraries, iRepertoire HTBI primers were used together with Arm-PCR of CDR3 regions. A single record per CDR3 protein comes from TCRdb applying MiXCR to the multiplex PCR reads. The table shows 250,000 to 300,000 distinct CDR3 sequences, with roughly a fifth occurring only once. Note on this clonotype: Its antigen is currently unknown. The junction departs from germline at one end; a sequencing error may be responsible.

Germline assignment: CDR1 SGHTA and CDR2 FQGNSA. The CDR3 is 14 amino acids. Time point denoted: persistent/refractory GD, antithyroid drugs over 5 years with positive TRAb. The TCR library was made from RNA that had been extracted from PBMCs in TRIzol. Patients all came to the study from an endocrinology department in Xi'an, China. This TCR derives from a female donor with Graves disease. The specimen comprised peripheral blood mononuclear cells (PBMCs), sampled when the disease was refractory, from a patient treated with antithyroid drugs. V and J are TRBV7-2 and TRBJ2-5, with D hard to call. In DNA form, the CDR3 reads TGTGCCAGCAGCTTAGCGACATGGCAAGGGACCCAGTACTTC. This translates into CASSLATWQGTQYF.